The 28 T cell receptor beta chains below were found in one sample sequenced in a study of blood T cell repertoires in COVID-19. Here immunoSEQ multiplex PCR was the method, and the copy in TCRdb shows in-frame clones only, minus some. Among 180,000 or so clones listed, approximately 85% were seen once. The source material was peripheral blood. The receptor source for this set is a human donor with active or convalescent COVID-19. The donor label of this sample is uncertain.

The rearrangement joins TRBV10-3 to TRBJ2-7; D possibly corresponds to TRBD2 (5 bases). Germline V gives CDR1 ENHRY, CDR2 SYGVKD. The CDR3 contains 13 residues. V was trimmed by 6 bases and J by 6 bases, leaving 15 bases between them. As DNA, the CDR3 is TGTGCCATCAGGAGTTCGGGAACCGGCGAGCAGTACTTC. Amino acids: CAIRSSGTGEQYF.

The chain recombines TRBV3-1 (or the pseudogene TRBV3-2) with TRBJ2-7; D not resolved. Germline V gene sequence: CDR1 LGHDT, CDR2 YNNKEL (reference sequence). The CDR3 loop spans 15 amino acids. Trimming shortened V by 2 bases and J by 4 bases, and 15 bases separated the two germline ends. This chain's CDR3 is CASSQSLSFAYEQYF. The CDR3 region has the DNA TGTGCCAGCAGCCAAAGCTTATCTTTCGCTTACGAGCAGTACTTC.

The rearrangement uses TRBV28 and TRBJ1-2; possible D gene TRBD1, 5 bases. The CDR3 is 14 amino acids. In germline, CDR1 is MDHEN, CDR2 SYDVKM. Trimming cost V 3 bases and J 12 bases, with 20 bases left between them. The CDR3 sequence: CASSFSGGGSRNTF. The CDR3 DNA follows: TGTGCCAGCAGTTTTTCGGGCGGGGGGTCTCGGAACACCTTC.

The CDR3 sequence: CASSLPPTGRETQYF. The CDR3 coding sequence is TGTGCCAGCAGCTTACCACCGACAGGAAGAGAGACCCAGTACTTC. The gene calls are TRBV11-1 and TRBJ2-5; tentatively, D is TRBD1 (6 bases). V was pared by 2 bases and J by 4 bases, with 14 bases between. Germline assignment: CDR1 SGHAT and CDR2 FQDESV (reference sequence). This CDR3 comprises 15 residues.

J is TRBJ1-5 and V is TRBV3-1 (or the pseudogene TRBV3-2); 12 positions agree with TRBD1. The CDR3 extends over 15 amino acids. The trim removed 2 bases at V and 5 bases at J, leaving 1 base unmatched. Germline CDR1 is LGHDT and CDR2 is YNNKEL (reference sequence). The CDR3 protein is CASSQRDRGHQPQHF. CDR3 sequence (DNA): TGTGCCAGCAGCCAACGGGACAGGGGGCATCAGCCCCAGCATTTT.

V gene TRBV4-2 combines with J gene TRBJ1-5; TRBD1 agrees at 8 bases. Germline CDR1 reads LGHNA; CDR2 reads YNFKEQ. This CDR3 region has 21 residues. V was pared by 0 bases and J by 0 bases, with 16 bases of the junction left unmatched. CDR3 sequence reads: CASSQEIRPGQERYSNQPQHF. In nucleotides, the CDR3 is TGTGCCAGCAGCCAAGAAATACGACCGGGACAGGAACGATATAGCAATCAGCCCCAGCATTTT.

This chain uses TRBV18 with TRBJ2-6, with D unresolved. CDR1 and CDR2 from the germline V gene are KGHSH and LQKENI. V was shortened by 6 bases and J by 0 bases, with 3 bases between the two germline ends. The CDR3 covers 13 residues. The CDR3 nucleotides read TGTGCCAGCTCCCTCTCTGGGGCCAACGTCCTGACTTTC. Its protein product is CASSLSGANVLTF.

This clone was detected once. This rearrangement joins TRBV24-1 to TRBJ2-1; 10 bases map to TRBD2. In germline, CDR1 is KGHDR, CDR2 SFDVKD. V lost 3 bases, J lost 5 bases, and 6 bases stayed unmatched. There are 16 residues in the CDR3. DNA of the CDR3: TGTGCCACCAGTGATCCGACTAGCGGGTTGAACAATGAGCAGTTCTTC. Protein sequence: CATSDPTSGLNNEQFF.

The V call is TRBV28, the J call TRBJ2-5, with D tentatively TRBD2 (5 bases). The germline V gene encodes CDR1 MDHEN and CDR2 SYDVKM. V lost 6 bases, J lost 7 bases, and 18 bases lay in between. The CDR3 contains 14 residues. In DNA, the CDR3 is TGTGCCAGCAGCTTAGAGGGCACCGGTGGGACCCAGTACTTC. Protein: CASSLEGTGGTQYF. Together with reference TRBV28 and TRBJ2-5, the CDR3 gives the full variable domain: DVKVTQSSRYLVKRTGEKVFLECVQDMDHENMFWYRQDPGLGLRLIYFSYDVKMKEKGDIPEGYSVSREKKERFSLILESASTNQTSMYLCASSLEGTGGTQYFGPGTRLLVL.

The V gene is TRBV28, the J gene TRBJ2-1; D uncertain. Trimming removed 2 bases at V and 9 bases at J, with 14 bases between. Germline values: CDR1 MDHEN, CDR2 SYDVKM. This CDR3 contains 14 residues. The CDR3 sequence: CASSLTYTGGEQFF. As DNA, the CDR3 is TGTGCCAGCAGTTTAACATACACGGGTGGTGAGCAGTTCTTC. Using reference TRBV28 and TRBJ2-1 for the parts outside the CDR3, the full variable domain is DVKVTQSSRYLVKRTGEKVFLECVQDMDHENMFWYRQDPGLGLRLIYFSYDVKMKEKGDIPEGYSVSREKKERFSLILESASTNQTSMYLCASSLTYTGGEQFFGPGTRLTVL.

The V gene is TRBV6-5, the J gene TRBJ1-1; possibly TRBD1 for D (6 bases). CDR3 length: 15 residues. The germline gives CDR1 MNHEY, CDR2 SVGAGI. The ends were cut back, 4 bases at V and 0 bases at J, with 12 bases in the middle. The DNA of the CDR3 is TGTGCCAGCAGTTTCAGGGGAACGATGAACACTGAAGCTTTCTTT. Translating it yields CASSFRGTMNTEAFF.

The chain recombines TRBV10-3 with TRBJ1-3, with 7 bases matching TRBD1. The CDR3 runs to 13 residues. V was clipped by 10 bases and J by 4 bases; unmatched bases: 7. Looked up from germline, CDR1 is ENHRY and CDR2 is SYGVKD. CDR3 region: CATREGAGNTIYF. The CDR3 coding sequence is TGTGCCACCCGGGAGGGGGCGGGAAACACCATATATTTT.

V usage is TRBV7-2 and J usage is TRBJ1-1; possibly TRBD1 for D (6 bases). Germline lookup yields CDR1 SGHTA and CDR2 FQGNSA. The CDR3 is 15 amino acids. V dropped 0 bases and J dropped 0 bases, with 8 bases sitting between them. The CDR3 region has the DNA TGTGCCAGCAGCTTAGCGTGGACAGTGAACACTGAAGCTTTCTTT. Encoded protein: CASSLAWTVNTEAFF.

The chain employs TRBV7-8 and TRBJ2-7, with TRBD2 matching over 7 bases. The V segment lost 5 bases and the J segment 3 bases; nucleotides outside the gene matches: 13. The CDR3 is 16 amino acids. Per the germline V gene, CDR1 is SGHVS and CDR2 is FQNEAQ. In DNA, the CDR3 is TGTGCCAGCAGCCGTGTTGGAGCGGGACCCCTCTACGAGCAGTACTTC. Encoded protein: CASSRVGAGPLYEQYF.

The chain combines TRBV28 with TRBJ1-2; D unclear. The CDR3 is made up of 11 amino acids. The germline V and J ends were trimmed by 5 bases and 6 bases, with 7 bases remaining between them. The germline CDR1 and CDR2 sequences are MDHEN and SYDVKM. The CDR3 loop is CASSPRNGYTF. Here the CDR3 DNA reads TGTGCCAGCAGTCCCAGGAATGGCTACACCTTC.

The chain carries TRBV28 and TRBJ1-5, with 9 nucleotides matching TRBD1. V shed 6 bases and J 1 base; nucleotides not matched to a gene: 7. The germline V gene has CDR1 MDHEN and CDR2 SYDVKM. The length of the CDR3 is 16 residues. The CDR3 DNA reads TGTGCCAGCAGACCTCGACAGGGGGTAAGCAATCAGCCCCAGCATTTT. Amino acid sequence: CASRPRQGVSNQPQHF.

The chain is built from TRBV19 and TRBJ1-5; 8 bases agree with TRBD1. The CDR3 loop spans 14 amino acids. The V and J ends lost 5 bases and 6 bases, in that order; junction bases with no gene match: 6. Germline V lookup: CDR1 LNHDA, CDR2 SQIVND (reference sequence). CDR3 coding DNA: TGTGCCAGTAGTGTAACAGGGGGTGGTCAGCCCCAGCATTTT. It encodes CASSVTGGGQPQHF.

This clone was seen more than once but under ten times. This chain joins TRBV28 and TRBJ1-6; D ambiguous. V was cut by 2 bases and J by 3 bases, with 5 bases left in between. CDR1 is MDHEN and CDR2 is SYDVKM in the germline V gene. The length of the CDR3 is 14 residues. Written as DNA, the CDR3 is TGTGCCAGCAGTTTAAGCGTCTATAATTCACCCCTCCACTTT. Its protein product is CASSLSVYNSPLHF.

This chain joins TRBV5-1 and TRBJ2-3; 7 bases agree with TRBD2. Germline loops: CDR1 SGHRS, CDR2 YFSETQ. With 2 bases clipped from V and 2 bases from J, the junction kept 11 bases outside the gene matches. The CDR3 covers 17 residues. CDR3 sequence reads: CASSLQYTGLLTDTQYF. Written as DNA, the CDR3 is TGCGCCAGCAGCTTACAATACACGGGACTACTCACAGATACGCAGTATTTT.

CDR3 sequence: CASSHYRVDEQYF. Written as DNA, the CDR3 is TGTGCCAGCAGCCATTACAGGGTCGACGAGCAGTACTTC. This chain joins TRBV14 and TRBJ2-7; D is possibly TRBD1 (6 bases). The CDR3 is 13 amino acids. V was cut by 3 bases and J by 5 bases, with 11 bases left in between. In germline, CDR1 is SGHDN, CDR2 FVKESK.

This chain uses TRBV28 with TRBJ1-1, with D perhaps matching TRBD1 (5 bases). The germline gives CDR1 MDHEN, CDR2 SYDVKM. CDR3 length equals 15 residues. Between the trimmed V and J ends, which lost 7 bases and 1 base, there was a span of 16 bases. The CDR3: CASILTVGRNTEAFF. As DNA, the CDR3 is TGTGCCAGCATCCTGACGGTGGGGCGGAACACTGAAGCTTTCTTT.

This CDR3 is CASTLDRGQNTGELFF. The CDR3, as DNA: TGTGCCAGTACCTTGGACAGGGGGCAGAACACCGGGGAGCTGTTTTTT. The chain couples TRBV19 to TRBJ2-2; the match to TRBD1 covers 11 bases. The CDR3 consists of 16 residues. V lost 7 bases to trimming and J lost 1 base; unmatched junction nucleotides: 5. Germline CDR1 and CDR2: LNHDA and SQIVND (reference sequence).

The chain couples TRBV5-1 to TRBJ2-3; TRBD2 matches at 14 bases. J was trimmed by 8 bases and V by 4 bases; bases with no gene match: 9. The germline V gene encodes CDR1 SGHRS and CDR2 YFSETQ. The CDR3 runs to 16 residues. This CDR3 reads CASSLRLAGGRGTQYF. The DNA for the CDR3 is TGCGCCAGCAGCCTGCGACTAGCGGGAGGGCGAGGTACGCAGTATTTT.

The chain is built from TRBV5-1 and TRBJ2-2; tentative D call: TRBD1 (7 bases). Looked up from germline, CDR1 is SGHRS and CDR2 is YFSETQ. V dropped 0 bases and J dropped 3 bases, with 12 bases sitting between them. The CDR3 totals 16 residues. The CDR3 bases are TGCGCCAGCAGCTTGGGACAGGGAGGCGACACCGGGGAGCTGTTTTTT. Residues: CASSLGQGGDTGELFF.

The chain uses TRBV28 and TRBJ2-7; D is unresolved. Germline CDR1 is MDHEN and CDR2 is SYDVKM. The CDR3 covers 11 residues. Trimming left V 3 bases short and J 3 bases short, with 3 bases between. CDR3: CASSFRYEQYF. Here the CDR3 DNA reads TGTGCCAGCAGTTTCCGCTACGAGCAGTACTTC.

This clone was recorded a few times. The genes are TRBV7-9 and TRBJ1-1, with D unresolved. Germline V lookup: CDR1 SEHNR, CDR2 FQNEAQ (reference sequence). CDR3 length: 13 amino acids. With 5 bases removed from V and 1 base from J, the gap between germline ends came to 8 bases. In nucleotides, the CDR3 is TGTGCCAGCAGCACGGCGGCGAACACTGAAGCTTTCTTT. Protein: CASSTAANTEAFF.

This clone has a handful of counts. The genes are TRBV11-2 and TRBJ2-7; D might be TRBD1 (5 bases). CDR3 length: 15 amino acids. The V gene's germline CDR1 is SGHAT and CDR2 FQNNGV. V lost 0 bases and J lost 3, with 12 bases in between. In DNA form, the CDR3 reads TGTGCCAGCAGCTTAGAGGGGCTGAATTTCTACGAGCAGTACTTC. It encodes CASSLEGLNFYEQYF.

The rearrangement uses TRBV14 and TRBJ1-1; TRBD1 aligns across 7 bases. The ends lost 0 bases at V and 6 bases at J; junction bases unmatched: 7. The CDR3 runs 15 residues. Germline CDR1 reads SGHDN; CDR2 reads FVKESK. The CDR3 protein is CASSQDLFRGAEAFF. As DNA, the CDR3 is TGTGCCAGCAGCCAAGATCTGTTCAGGGGGGCTGAAGCTTTCTTT.